This is a list of T cell receptor beta chains from one sample in a study of technical replicates of blood from a handful of donors. The repertoire was sequenced with immunoSEQ multiplex PCR; TCRdb's copy has only in-frame clones and lacks some. The repertoire consists of some 80,000 clones, with 90% to 95% occurring once and the leading ten covering 0.35% to 0.45%. Sequencing used T cells isolated from PBMCs. These receptors all stem from a human donor in good health. The CDR3 runs from the conserved cysteine through the conserved F or W. Fields, in order: J gene, V gene, CDR3 protein.

J: TRBJ2-3; V: TRBV28; CDR3: CASSLTGLGTDTQYF
J: TRBJ1-1; V: TRBV7-9; CDR3: CASIPSYSKSDTEAFF
J: TRBJ2-7; V: TRBV7-6; CDR3: CASMVEGGSFEQYF
J: TRBJ1-1; V: TRBV5-1; CDR3: CASSLTDTEAFF
J: TRBJ2-3; V: TRBV19; CDR3: CASTTRTSGGDTQYF
J: TRBJ2-7; V: TRBV4-1; CDR3: CASSPVLDRVEQYF
J: TRBJ1-5; V: TRBV11-2; CDR3: CASSLGVSNQPQHF
J: TRBJ2-3; V: TRBV11-3; CDR3: CASSPGLAESHSSTDTQYF
J: TRBJ2-7; V: TRBV30; CDR3: CAWSGGRRGYEQYF
J: TRBJ2-6; V: TRBV5-6; CDR3: CASSLTRQRPSGANVLTF
J: TRBJ2-1; V: TRBV9; CDR3: CASSVWLAVGVHEQFF
J: TRBJ2-1; V: TRBV6-1; CDR3: CASSEGEALAGFEQFF
J: TRBJ2-2; V: TRBV11-3; CDR3: CASSYTSLNTGELFF
J: TRBJ2-1; V: TRBV28; CDR3: CASRNSGDYNEQFF
J: TRBJ2-3; V: TRBV9; CDR3: CASSKASAGVLDTQYF
J: TRBJ1-5; V: TRBV28; CDR3: CASSFTGRNQPQHF